The T cell receptor (beta chain) under discussion was sequenced for a study of blood T cell repertoires in COVID-19. Germline loops: CDR1 GTSNPN, CDR2 SVGIG (reference sequence). V lost 2 bases, J lost 5 bases, and 7 bases stayed unmatched. The CDR3 has 14 residues. Using immunoSEQ multiplex PCR, the repertoire was profiled, and TCRdb retains in-frame clones only, with some absent. This table has about 190,000 clones, more than 70% appearing once. This rearrangement joins TRBV30 to TRBJ1-1, with TRBD1 identical over 8 bases. This TCR was sampled from a man aged 50 or older with active or convalescent COVID-19. Sample: peripheral blood. CDR3 in amino acids: CAWSPRTGRTEAFF. The CDR3, as DNA: TGTGCCTGGAGTCCCCGGACAGGGAGGACTGAAGCTTTCTTT.